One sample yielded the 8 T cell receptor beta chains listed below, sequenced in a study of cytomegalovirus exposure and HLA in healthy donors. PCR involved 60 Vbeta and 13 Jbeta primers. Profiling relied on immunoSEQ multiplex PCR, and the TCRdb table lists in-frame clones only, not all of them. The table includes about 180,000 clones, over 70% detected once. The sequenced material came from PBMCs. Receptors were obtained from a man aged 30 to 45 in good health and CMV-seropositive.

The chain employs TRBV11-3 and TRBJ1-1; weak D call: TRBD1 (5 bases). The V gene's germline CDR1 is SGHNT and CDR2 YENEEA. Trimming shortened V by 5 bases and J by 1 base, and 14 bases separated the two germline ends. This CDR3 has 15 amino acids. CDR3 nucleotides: TGTGCCAGCAGCCCCCGGTCTGGGGCGAACACTGAAGCTTTCTTT. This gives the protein CASSPRSGANTEAFF. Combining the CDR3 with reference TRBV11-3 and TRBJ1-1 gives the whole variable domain EAGVVQSPRYKIIEKKQPVAFWCNPISGHNTLYWYLQNLGQGPELLIRYENEEAVDDSQLPKDRFSAERLKGVDSTLKIQPAELGDSAVYLCASSPRSGANTEAFFGQGTRLTVV.

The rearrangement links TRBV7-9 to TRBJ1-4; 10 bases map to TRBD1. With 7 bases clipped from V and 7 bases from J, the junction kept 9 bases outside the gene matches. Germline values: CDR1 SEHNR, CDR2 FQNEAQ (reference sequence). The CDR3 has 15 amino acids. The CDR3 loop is CASNPLGTGAEKLFF. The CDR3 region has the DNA TGTGCCAGCAACCCCCTCGGGACAGGGGCTGAAAAACTGTTTTTT.

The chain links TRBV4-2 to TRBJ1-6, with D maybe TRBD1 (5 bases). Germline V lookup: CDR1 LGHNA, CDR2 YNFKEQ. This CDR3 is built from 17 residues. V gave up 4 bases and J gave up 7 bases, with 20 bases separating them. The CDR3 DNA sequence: TGTGCCAGCAGCCCCCTTTATGAGACTTCAGGGAATTCACCCCTCCACTTT. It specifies CASSPLYETSGNSPLHF.

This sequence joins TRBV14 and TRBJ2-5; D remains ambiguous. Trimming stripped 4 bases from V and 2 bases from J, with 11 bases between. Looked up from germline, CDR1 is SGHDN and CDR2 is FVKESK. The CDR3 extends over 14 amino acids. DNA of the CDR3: TGTGCCAGCAGCCTACGGGTTGGGCAAGAGACCCAGTACTTC. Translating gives CASSLRVGQETQYF.

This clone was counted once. The CDR3 loop is CAWSVQGLGFSEQFF. CDR3 sequence (DNA): TGTGCCTGGAGTGTACAGGGCTTGGGGTTCAGTGAGCAGTTCTTC. The chain joins TRBV30 to TRBJ2-1, with D maybe TRBD1 (6 bases). This CDR3 has 15 residues. V shed 0 bases and J shed 9 bases, with 18 bases lying between them. The germline V gene has CDR1 GTSNPN and CDR2 SVGIG (reference sequence). The entire variable domain, with the rest obtained from reference TRBV30 and TRBJ2-1, is as follows: SQTIHQWPATLVQPVGSPLSLECTVEGTSNPNLYWYRQAAGRGLQLLFYSVGIGQISSEVPQNLSASRPQDRQFILSSKKLLLSDSGFYLCAWSVQGLGFSEQFFGPGTRLTVL.

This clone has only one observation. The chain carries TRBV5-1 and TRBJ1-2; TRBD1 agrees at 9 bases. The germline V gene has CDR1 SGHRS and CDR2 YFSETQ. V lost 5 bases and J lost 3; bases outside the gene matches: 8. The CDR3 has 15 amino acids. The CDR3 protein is CASRPIRDRDYGYTF. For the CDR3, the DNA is TGCGCCAGCAGGCCGATACGGGACAGGGACTATGGCTACACCTTC.

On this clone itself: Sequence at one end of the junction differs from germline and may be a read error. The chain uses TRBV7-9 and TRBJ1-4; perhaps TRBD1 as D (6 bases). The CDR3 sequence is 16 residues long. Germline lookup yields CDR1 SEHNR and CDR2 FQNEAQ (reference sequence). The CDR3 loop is CSSSFSRGSPNEKLFF. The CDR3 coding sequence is TGTTCCAGCAGCTTTAGCAGGGGCTCGCCTAATGAAAAACTGTTTTTT. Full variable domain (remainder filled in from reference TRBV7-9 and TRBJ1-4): DTGVSQNPRHKITKRGQNVTFRCDPISEHNRLYWYRQTLGQGPEFLTYFQNEAQLEKSRLLSDRFSAERPKGSFSTLEIQRTEQGDSAMYLCSSSFSRGSPNEKLFFGSGTQLSVL.

The chain's CDR3 is CASSPYPPGQGSEKLFF. The CDR3 coding sequence is TGTGCCAGCAGCCCCTACCCTCCGGGACAGGGTTCTGAAAAACTGTTTTTT. The chain uses TRBV13 and TRBJ1-4; TRBD1 agrees at 9 bases. Germline CDR1 and CDR2: PRHDT and FYEKMQ (reference sequence). With V trimmed by 5 bases and J by 7 bases, 14 bases remained unmatched. The CDR3 runs 17 residues.